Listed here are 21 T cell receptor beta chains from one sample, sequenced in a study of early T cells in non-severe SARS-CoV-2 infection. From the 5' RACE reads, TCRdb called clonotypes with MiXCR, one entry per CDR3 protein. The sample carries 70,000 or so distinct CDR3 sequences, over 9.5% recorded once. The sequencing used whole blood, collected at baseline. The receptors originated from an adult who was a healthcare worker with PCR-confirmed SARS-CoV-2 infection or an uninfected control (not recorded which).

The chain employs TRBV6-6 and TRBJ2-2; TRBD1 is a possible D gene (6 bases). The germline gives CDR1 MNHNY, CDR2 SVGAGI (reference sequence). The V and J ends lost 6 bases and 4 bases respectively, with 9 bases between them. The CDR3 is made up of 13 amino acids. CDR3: CASRQGPTGELFF. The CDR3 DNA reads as TGTGCCAGCAGACAGGGTCCCACCGGGGAGCTGTTTTTT.

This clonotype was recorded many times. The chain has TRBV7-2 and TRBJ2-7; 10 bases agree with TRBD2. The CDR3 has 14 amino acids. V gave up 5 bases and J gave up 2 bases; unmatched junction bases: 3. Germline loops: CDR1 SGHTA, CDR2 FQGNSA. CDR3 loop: CASSRTSGTYEQYF. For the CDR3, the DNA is TGTGCCAGCAGCAGGACTAGCGGAACCTACGAGCAGTACTTC.

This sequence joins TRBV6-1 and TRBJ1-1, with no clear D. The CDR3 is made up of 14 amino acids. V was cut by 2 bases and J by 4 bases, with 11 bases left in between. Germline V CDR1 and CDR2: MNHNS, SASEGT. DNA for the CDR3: TGTGCCAGCAGTGAATCCCCCGGCGGCACTGAAGCTTTCTTT. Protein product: CASSESPGGTEAFF.

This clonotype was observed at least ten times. CDR3: CSAGRPDTQYF. The CDR3 region has the DNA TGCAGTGCTGGACGGCCAGATACGCAGTATTTT. The chain is built from TRBV20-1 and TRBJ2-3; D is undetermined. The V end was cut by 5 bases, the J end by 4 bases, with 7 bases between. This CDR3 is 11 amino acids long. Germline CDR1 and CDR2: DFQATT and SNEGSKA (reference sequence).

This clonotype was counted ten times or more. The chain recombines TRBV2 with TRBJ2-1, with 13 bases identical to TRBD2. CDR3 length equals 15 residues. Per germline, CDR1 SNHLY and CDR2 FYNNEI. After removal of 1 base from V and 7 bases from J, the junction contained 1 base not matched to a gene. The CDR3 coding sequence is TGTGCCAGCAGTGAAGGACTAGCGGGGGGAAATGAGCAGTTCTTC. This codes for CASSEGLAGGNEQFF.

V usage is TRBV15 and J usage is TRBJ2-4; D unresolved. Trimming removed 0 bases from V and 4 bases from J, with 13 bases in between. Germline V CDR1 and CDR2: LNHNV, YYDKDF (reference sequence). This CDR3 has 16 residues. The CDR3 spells CATSRDVTASKNIQYF. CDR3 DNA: TGTGCCACCAGCAGAGATGTAACCGCTTCAAAAAACATTCAGTACTTC.

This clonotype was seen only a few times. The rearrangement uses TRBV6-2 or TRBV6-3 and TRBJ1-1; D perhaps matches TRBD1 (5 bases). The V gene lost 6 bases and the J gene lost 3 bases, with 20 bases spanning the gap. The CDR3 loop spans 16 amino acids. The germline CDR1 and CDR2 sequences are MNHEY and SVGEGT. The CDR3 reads CASRSTEQAWHTEAFF. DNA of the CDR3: TGTGCCAGCAGGTCGACCGAACAGGCCTGGCACACTGAAGCTTTCTTT.

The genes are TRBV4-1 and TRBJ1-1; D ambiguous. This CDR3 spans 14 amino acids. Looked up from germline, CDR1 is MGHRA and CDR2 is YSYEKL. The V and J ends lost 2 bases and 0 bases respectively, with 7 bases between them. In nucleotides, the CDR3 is TGCGCCAGCAGCCAAAGGGATTTGAACACTGAAGCTTTCTTT. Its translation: CASSQRDLNTEAFF.

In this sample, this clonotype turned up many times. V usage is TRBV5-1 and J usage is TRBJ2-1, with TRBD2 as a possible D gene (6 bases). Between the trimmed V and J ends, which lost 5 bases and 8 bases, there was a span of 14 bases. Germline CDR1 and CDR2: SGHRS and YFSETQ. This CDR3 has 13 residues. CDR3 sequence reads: CASSGEVVDEQFF. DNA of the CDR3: TGCGCCAGCAGTGGGGAGGTAGTGGATGAGCAGTTCTTC.

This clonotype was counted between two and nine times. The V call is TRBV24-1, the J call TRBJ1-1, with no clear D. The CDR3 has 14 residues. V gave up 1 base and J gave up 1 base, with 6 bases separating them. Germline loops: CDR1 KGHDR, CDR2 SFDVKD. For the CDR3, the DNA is TGTGCCACCAGTGATTTTAGAGAGAACACTGAAGCTTTCTTT. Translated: CATSDFRENTEAFF.

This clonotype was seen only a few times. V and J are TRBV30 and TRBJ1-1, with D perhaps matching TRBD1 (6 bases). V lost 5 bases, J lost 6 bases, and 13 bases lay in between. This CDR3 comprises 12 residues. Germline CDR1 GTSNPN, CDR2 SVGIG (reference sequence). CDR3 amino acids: CAWATGFSEAFF. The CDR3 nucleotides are TGTGCCTGGGCTACAGGGTTCTCTGAAGCTTTCTTT.

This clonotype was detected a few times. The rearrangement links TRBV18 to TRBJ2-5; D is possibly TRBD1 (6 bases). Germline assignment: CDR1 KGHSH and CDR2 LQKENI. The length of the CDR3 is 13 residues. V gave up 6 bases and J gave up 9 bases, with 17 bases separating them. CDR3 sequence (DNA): TGTGCCAGCTCTCAAGACAGGCGAGAATCCCAGTACTTC. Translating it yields CASSQDRRESQYF.

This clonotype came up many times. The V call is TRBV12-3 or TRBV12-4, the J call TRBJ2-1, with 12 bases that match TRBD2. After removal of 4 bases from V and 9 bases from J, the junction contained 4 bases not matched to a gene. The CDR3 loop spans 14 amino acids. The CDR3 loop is CASSSSGGAGEQFF. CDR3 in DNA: TGTGCCAGCAGTTCTAGCGGGGGGGCCGGTGAGCAGTTCTTC.

CDR3 protein: CASRPSASNSAQHF. In DNA form, the CDR3 reads TGTGCCAGCAGGCCCAGTGCTAGCAATTCGGCCCAGCATTTT. The chain combines TRBV6-2 or TRBV6-3 with TRBJ1-5; unclear D gene. Trimming shortened V by 6 bases and J by 11 bases, and 20 bases separated the two germline ends. Germline-derived CDR1 and CDR2 are MNHEY and SVGEGT. The CDR3 covers 14 residues.

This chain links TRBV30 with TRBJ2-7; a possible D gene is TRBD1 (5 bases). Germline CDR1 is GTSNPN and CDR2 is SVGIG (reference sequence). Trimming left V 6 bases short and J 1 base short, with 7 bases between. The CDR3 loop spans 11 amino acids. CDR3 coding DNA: TGTGCCTGCAGGGTTTCCTACGAGCAGTACTTC. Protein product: CACRVSYEQYF.

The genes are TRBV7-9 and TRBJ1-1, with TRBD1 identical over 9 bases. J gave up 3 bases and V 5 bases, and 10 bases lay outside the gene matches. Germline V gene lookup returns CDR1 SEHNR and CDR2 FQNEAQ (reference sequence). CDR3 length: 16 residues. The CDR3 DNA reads TGTGCCAGCAGCCCAGAGTCATGGACAGGGGACACTGAAGCTTTCTTT. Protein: CASSPESWTGDTEAFF. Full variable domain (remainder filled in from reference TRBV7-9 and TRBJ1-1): DTGVSQNPRHKITKRGQNVTFRCDPISEHNRLYWYRQTLGQGPEFLTYFQNEAQLEKSRLLSDRFSAERPKGSFSTLEIQRTEQGDSAMYLCASSPESWTGDTEAFFGQGTRLTVV.

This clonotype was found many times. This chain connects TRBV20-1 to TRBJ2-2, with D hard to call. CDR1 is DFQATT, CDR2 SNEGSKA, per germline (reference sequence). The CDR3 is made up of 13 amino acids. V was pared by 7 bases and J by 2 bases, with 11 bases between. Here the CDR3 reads CSVETPNTGELFF. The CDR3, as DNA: TGCAGTGTTGAGACCCCAAACACCGGGGAGCTGTTTTTT.

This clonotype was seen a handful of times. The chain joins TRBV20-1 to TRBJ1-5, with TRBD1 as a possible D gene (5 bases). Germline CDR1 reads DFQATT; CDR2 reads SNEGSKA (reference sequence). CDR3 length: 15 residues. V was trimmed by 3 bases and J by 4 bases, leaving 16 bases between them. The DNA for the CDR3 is TGCAGTGCTAGGGCACCGGGGCTATTGAATCAGCCCCAGCATTTT. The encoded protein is CSARAPGLLNQPQHF.

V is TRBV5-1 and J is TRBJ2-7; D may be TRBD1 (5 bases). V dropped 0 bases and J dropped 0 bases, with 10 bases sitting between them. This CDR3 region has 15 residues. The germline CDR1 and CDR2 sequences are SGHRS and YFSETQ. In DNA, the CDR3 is TGCGCCAGCAGCTTGGGTGACAGTCTCTCCTACGAGCAGTACTTC. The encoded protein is CASSLGDSLSYEQYF.

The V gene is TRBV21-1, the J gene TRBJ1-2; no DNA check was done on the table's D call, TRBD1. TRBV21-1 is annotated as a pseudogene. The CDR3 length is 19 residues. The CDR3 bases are TGTGCCAGCAGCAAAAAGCCTGATCGGAGGGGCCCCCGGGGGAATGGCTACACCTTC. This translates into CASSKKPDRRGPRGNGYTF.

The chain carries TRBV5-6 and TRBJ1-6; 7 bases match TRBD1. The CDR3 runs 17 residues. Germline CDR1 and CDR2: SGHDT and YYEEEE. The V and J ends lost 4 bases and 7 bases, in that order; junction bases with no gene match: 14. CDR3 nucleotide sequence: TGTGCCAGCAGCATCGACAGGGAAGGTCCTTGGAATTCACCCCTCCACTTT. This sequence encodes CASSIDREGPWNSPLHF. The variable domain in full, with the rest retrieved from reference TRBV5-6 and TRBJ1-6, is DAGVTQSPTHLIKTRGQQVTLRCSPKSGHDTVSWYQQALGQGPQFIFQYYEEEERQRGNFPDRFSGHQFPNYSSELNVNALLLGDSALYLCASSIDREGPWNSPLHFGNGTRLTVT.